A selection of T cell receptor beta chains follows, all from one sample in a study of CD8 T cells in Susac syndrome. Via MiXCR, TCRdb re-called the immunoSEQ multiplex PCR reads, giving one row per CDR3 protein. The sample shows about 130,000 distinct CDR3 sequences, nearly 95% of them seen only once. Sequenced sample: CD4+ T cells from PBMCs. These receptors were obtained from a human donor in good health. CDR3s include the opening cysteine and the closing phenylalanine or tryptophan. Each record gives: clone size, J gene, D gene, V gene, CDR3 DNA, CDR3 protein. The D gene is left open where the match is weak. The size of a clone is reported for some rows only, either as once, few or many, or as a class for expanded clones.

- TRBJ2-5 - TRBV6-5 TGTGCCAGCAGTTACAGCAGCTCAGGGGAGCGGGAGACCCAGTACTTC CASSYSSSGERETQYF
- TRBJ1-1 - TRBV29-1 TGCGGGGGGGGTCTAAAAGGGGCTGAAGCTTTCTTT CGGGLKGAEAFF
- TRBJ2-3 - TRBV7-2 TGTGCCAGCAGCTTAGCACGGGACCCCCAAAAATATACGCAGTATTTT CASSLARDPQKYTQYF
- TRBJ1-2 - TRBV18 TGTGCCAGCTCACCGGACCCCAACTATGGCTACACCTTC CASSPDPNYGYTF
- TRBJ1-5 - TRBV15 TGTGCCACCAGGGAACGGCAGGGGAGTAATCCCTTTACGGCGGGGCCCCAGCATTTT CATRERQGSNPFTAGPQHF
- TRBJ1-5 - TRBV28 TGTGCCAGCAGTTTATCGAGGGTGGGGGGTAGGCAGCCCCAGCATTTT CASSLSRVGGRQPQHF
- TRBJ2-2 - TRBV11-3 TGTGCCAGCAGCTTAGAGCAGGCTAGCACCGGGGAGCTGTTTTTT CASSLEQASTGELFF
- TRBJ2-5 - TRBV5-6 TGTGCCAGCAGCTTGGGCAGCGGAAGGGAGACCCAGTACTTC CASSLGSGRETQYF
- TRBJ2-1 TRBD1 TRBV5-1 TGCGCCAGCACCATAACAGGGGGCACCTACAATGAGCAGTTCTTC CASTITGGTYNEQFF
- TRBJ2-4 - TRBV5-1 TGCGCCAGCAGCTTGGTTGGGGGAGGAAACATTCAGTACTTC CASSLVGGGNIQYF
- TRBJ2-5 TRBD2 TRBV6-5 TGTGCCAGCAGTTACTGGGGGGGAGAGACCCAGTACTTC CASSYWGGETQYF
- TRBJ2-7 TRBD1 TRBV27 TGTGCCAGCAGTAGGGACAGGCCTATTCACGAGCAGTACTTC CASSRDRPIHEQYF
- TRBJ1-4 TRBD1 TRBV12-3/TRBV12-4 TGTGCCAGCAGCCCGCCGGGACAGGGAACCTCCAAACTGTTTTTT CASSPPGQGTSKLFF
- TRBJ1-4 - TRBV23-1 TGCGCCAGCAGTCGGAACAGGGAACTGTTTTTT CASSRNRELFF
- TRBJ1-2 - TRBV7-2 TGTGCCAGCAGCCCCAACGGACAGCTTGCCTATGGCTACACCTTC CASSPNGQLAYGYTF
- TRBJ2-1 - TRBV18 TGTGCCAGCTCACCAAGGAGTCTCCCCATAAGTGAGCAGTTCTTC CASSPRSLPISEQFF
- TRBJ2-4 TRBD2 TRBV28 TGTGCCAGCCCACTAGCGGGAGCGACCAAAAACATTCAGTACTTC CASPLAGATKNIQYF
- TRBJ2-1 TRBD2 TRBV29-1 TGCAGCGTTGGGACTAGCGGGAGTCTAGAGTTCTTC CSVGTSGSLEFF
- TRBJ2-5 TRBD1 TRBV7-9 TGTGCCAGCAGCGTGACAGGGGTGGGAACTAAAGAGACCCAGTACTTC CASSVTGVGTKETQYF
- TRBJ2-3 TRBD2 TRBV28 TGTGCCAGCAGTTTTGGGACTAGCGGGAGGGCAGATACGCAGTATTTT CASSFGTSGRADTQYF
- TRBJ2-1 - TRBV2 TGTGCCAGCTCTACCGCCAGCAATGAGCAGTTCTTC CASSTASNEQFF
once TRBJ2-1 - TRBV5-6 TGTGCCAGCAGCTTGGAGGGTCTACAGGCACACAATGAGCAGTTCTTC CASSLEGLQAHNEQFF
- TRBJ2-1 - TRBV28 TGTGCCAGCAGTTTAGGTTTTCCCCCTGAGCAGTTCTTC CASSLGFPPEQFF
- TRBJ2-1 TRBD2 TRBV29-1 TGCAGCGTTGAATCCCTAGCGGGGACTGACAATGAGCAGTTCTTC CSVESLAGTDNEQFF
- TRBJ2-2 - TRBV20-1 TGCAGTGCTAGGTTCCCCGCGGGCACCGGGGAGCTGTTTTTT CSARFPAGTGELFF
- TRBJ1-2 - TRBV5-8 TGTGCCAGCAGCTTGACCGGGGCCTACTATGGCTACACCTTC CASSLTGAYYGYTF
- TRBJ2-2 - TRBV4-1 TGCGCCAGCAGCCAGTTCGGGGGCACGAACACCGGGGAGCTGTTTTTT CASSQFGGTNTGELFF
- TRBJ1-5 TRBD1 TRBV2 TGTGCCAGCACTACAGGGGGAGGTCAGCCCCAGCATTTT CASTTGGGQPQHF
- TRBJ1-5 TRBD1 TRBV6-1 TGTGCCAGCCGACAGGGGATGGGCAATCAGCCCCAGCATTTT CASRQGMGNQPQHF
- TRBJ2-5 TRBD2 TRBV6-6 TGTGCCAGCAGCCAGACTAGCGGGAGAAGGTTGGAGACCCAGTACTTC CASSQTSGRRLETQYF
- TRBJ2-1 TRBD1 TRBV28 TGTGCCAGCCTAACCACAGGGGGTGTATACAATGAGCAGTTCTTC CASLTTGGVYNEQFF
- TRBJ1-2 - TRBV21-1 TGTGCCGTTCGCCGGGACAGAGCTAACTATGGCTACACCTTC CAVRRDRANYGYTF
- TRBJ2-7 - TRBV19 TGTGCCACCTCGGGGCGGAACTCCTACGAGCAGTACTTC CATSGRNSYEQYF
- TRBJ1-1 - TRBV12-3/TRBV12-4 TGTGCCAGCAGCGGACTATACGTCGGAGCTTTCTTT CASSGLYVGAFF
few TRBJ1-4 - TRBV13 TGTGCCAGCAGCTTAGGCCGATCGGTTTACAATGAAAAACTGTTTTTT CASSLGRSVYNEKLFF
- TRBJ2-1 - TRBV9 TGTGCCAGCAGCGTAGACTACAATGAGCAGTTCTTC CASSVDYNEQFF
- TRBJ2-7 TRBD1 TRBV12-3/TRBV12-4 TGTGCCAGCAGTTTTGATGGACAGGGCATCTACGAGCAGTACTTC CASSFDGQGIYEQYF
- TRBJ2-2 - TRBV28 TGTGCCAGCAGAGCCTTGGTTCGCACCGGGGAGCTGTTTTTT CASRALVRTGELFF
- TRBJ1-5 - TRBV28 TGTGCCAGCACCCAGAGCAATCAGCCCCAGCATTTT CASTQSNQPQHF
few TRBJ2-5 - TRBV29-1 TGCAGCGTTGAGTCTCCCAAGACAGTTAACTTGGAGACCCAGTACTTC CSVESPKTVNLETQYF
- TRBJ2-2 - TRBV2 TGTGCCAGCAGCGCGACGGGACACCCCACCGGGGAGCTGTTTTTT CASSATGHPTGELFF
- TRBJ1-2 TRBD1 TRBV6-5 TGTGCCAGCGGATTTCGGGACAGCTACTATGGCTACACCTTC CASGFRDSYYGYTF